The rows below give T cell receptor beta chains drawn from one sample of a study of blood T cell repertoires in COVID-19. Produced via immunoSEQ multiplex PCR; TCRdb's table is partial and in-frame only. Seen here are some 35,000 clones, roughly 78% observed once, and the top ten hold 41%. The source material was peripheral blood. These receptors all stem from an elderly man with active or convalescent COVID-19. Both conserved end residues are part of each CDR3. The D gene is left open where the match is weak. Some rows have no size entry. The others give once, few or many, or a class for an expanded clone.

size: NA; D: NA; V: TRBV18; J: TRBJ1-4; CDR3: CASSPSLGDEKLFF; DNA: TGTGCCAGCTCACCATCGCTCGGGGATGAAAAACTGTTTTTT
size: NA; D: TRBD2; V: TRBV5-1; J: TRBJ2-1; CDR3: CASSSNPVAGGYNEQFF; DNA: TGCGCCAGCAGCTCAAACCCCGTAGCGGGAGGGTACAATGAGCAGTTCTTC
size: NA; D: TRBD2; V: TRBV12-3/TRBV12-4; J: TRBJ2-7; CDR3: CAREAGFSYEQYF; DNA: TGTGCCAGGGAAGCGGGGTTCTCCTACGAGCAGTACTTC
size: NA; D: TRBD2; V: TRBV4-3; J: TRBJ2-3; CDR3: CASSPTASGSADTQYF; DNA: TGCGCCAGCAGCCCCACCGCTAGCGGGAGTGCAGATACGCAGTATTTT
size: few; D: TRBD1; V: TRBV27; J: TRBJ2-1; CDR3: CASSLVRGHGNEQFF; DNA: TGTGCCAGCAGTTTAGTCAGGGGGCATGGAAATGAGCAGTTCTTC
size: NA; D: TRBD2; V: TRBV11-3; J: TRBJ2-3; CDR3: CASSLGLGTSATDTQYF; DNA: TGTGCCAGCAGCTTAGGGCTAGGGACTAGCGCAACAGATACGCAGTATTTT
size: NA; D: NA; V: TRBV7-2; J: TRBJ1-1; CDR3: CASSYPRNTEAFF; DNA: TGTGCCAGCAGTTATCCGAGGAACACTGAAGCTTTCTTT
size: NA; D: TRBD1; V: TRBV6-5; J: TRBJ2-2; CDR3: CASNGQGANTGELFF; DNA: TGTGCCAGCAACGGACAGGGAGCGAACACCGGGGAGCTGTTTTTT
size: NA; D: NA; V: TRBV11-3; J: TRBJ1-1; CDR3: CASSPPRGDTEAFF; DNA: TGTGCCAGCAGCCCCCCTCGAGGCGACACTGAAGCTTTCTTT
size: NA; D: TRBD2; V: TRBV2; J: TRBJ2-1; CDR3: CASSRSRTSGSRGSYNEQFF; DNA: TGTGCCAGCAGCCGGTCCCGGACTAGCGGGAGTCGCGGCTCCTACAATGAGCAGTTCTTC
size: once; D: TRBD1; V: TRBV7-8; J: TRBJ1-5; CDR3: CASSLGTGVNQPQHF; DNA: TGTGCCAGCAGCTTAGGGACAGGGGTCAATCAGCCCCAGCATTTT
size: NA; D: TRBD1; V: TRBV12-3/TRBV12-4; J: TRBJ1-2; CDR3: CASSRDRGYGYTF; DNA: TGTGCCAGCAGCCGGGACAGGGGCTATGGCTACACCTTC
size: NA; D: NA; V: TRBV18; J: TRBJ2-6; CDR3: CASSPRSVLASGANVLTF; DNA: TGTGCCAGCTCACCACGATCTGTCCTGGCATCTGGGGCCAACGTCCTGACTTTC
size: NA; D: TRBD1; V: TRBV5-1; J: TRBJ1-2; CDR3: CASSFGTGGRGYTF; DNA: TGCGCCAGCAGCTTTGGGACAGGTGGACGTGGCTACACCTTC
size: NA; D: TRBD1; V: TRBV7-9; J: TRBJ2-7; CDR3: CASSSLGQGDEQYF; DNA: TGTGCCAGCAGCTCCCTGGGACAGGGAGACGAGCAGTACTTC
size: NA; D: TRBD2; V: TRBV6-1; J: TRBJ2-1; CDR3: CASSVSLGTSGNDEQFF; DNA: TGTGCCAGCAGTGTAAGTTTGGGGACTAGCGGGAACGATGAGCAGTTCTTC
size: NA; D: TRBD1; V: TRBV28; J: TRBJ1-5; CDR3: CASSSTGQGPAQPQHF; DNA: TGTGCCAGCAGTTCTACTGGACAGGGGCCAGCTCAGCCCCAGCATTTT
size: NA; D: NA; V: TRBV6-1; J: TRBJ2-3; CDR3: CASSPLGDTQYF; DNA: TGTGCCAGCAGCCCCCTAGGAGATACGCAGTATTTT
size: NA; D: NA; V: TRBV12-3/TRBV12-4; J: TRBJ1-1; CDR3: CASSLGVNTEAFF; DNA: TGTGCCAGCAGTTTGGGAGTGAACACTGAAGCTTTCTTT
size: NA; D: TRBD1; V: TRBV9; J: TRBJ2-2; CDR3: CASMRGQGAANTGELFF; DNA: TGTGCCAGCATGAGGGGACAGGGGGCGGCGAACACCGGGGAGCTGTTTTTT
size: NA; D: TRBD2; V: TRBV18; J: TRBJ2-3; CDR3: CASSQGTSGPTTQYF; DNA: TGTGCCAGCTCCCAAGGGACTAGCGGGCCAACTACGCAGTATTTT
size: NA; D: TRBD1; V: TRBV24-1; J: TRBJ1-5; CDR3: CATSDSRDRGTQPQHF; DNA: TGTGCCACCAGTGATTCGAGGGACAGGGGGACGCAGCCCCAGCATTTT
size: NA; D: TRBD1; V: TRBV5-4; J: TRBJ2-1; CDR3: CASSSPGTGVGNEQFF; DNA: TGTGCCAGCAGCTCTCCCGGGACAGGAGTTGGCAATGAGCAGTTCTTC
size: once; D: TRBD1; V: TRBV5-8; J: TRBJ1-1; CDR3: CALQGVRTEAFF; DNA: TGTGCTCTCCAGGGGGTCCGAACTGAAGCTTTCTTT
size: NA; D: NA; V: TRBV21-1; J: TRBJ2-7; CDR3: CASSSRGGELAGGFSYEQYF; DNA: TGTGCCAGCAGCTCTCGTGGAGGGGAACTAGCGGGAGGGTTCTCCTACGAGCAGTACTTC
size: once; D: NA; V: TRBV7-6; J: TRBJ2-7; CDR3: CASSLASHSADEQYF; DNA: TGTGCCAGCAGCTTAGCAAGCCATAGCGCGGACGAGCAGTACTTC
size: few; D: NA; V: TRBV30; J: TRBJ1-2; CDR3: CAWSTTQGYGYTF; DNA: TGTGCCTGGAGTACAACCCAGGGCTATGGCTACACCTTC
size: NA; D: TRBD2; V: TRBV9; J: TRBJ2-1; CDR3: CASSVTSGRNYNEQFF; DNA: TGTGCCAGCAGCGTAACTAGCGGGAGGAACTACAATGAGCAGTTCTTC
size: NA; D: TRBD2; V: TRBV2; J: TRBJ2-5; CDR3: CASRRGLAGSPGRETQYF; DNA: TGTGCCAGCCGAAGGGGATTAGCGGGATCCCCGGGGAGGGAGACCCAGTACTTC
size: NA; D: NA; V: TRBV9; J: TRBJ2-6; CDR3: CASSVAGTGANVLTF; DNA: TGTGCCAGCAGCGTCGCAGGGACTGGGGCCAACGTCCTGACTTTC
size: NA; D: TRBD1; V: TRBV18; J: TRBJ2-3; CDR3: CASSPRVQGYTDTQYF; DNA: TGTGCCAGCTCACCCCGGGTACAGGGGTACACAGATACGCAGTATTTT
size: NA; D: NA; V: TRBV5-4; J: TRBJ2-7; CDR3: CASSLALAMTYEQYF; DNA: TGTGCCAGCAGCTTGGCCCTAGCGATGACCTACGAGCAGTACTTC
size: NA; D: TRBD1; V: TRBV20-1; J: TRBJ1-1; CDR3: CSASPRTGGRTEAFF; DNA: TGCAGTGCTAGTCCCCGGACAGGGGGCAGGACTGAAGCTTTCTTT
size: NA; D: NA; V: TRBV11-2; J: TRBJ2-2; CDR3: CASSLVGAGSGTGELFF; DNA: TGTGCCAGCAGCTTAGTGGGGGCAGGGTCGGGCACCGGGGAGCTGTTTTTT
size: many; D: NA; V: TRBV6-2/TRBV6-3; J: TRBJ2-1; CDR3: CASSLTPLGEAYNEQFF; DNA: TGTGCCAGCAGCCTCACCCCACTCGGTGAGGCATACAATGAGCAGTTCTTC
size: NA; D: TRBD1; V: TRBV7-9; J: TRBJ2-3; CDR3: CASSFTGADTQYF; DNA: TGTGCCAGCAGCTTTACAGGGGCAGATACGCAGTATTTT
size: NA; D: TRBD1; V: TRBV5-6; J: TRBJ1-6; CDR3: CASSQTGDLYNSPLHF; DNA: TGTGCCAGCAGCCAGACAGGGGATCTCTATAATTCACCCCTCCACTTT
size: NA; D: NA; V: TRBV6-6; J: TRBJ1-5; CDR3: CASSSGGLQPQHF; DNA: TGTGCCAGCAGCTCAGGAGGGCTTCAGCCCCAGCATTTT
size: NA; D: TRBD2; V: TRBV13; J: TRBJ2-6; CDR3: CASSSGGLAGSGANVLTF; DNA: TGTGCCAGCAGCTCCGGGGGACTAGCGGGCTCTGGGGCCAACGTCCTGACTTTC
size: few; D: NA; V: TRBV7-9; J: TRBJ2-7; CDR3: CASSQTGRESYEQYF; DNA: TGTGCCAGCAGCCAAACAGGGAGGGAGTCCTACGAGCAGTACTTC
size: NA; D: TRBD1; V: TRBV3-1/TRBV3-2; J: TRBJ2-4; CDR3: CASSLRQGLKNIQYF; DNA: TGTGCCAGCAGCCTGCGACAGGGGCTAAAAAACATTCAGTACTTC
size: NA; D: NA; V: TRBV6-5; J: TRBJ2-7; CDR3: CASSYASRAYEQYF; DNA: TGTGCCAGCAGTTATGCATCGCGTGCCTACGAGCAGTACTTC
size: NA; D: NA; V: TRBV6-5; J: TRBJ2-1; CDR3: CATNRVGNEQFF; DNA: TGTGCCACCAACAGGGTCGGGAATGAGCAGTTCTTC
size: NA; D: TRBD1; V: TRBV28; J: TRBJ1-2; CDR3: CASSLEVRTGIGYTF; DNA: TGTGCCAGCAGTTTAGAAGTTCGGACAGGGATTGGCTACACCTTC
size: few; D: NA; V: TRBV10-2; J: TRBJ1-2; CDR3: CASSELGTFYGYTF; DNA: TGCGCCAGCAGTGAATTAGGGACATTCTATGGCTACACCTTC
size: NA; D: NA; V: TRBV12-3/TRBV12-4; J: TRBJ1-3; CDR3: CASSPYSGNTIYF; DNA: TGTGCCAGCAGTCCGTACTCTGGAAACACCATATATTTT
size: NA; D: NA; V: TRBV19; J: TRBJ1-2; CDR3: CASRGGPVGYTF; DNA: TGTGCCAGTAGGGGGGGACCTGTAGGCTACACCTTC
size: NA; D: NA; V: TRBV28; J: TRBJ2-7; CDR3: CASSRRYEQYF; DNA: TGTGCCAGCAGCCGGAGGTACGAGCAGTACTTC
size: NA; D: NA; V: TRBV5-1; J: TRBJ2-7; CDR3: CASSTDTFSYEQYF; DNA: TGCGCCAGCAGCACTGACACGTTCTCCTACGAGCAGTACTTC
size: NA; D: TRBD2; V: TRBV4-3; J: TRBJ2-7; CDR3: CASSLSDELTSGSYEQYF; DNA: TGCGCCAGCAGCCTGTCAGATGAGTTAACTAGCGGGAGCTACGAGCAGTACTTC
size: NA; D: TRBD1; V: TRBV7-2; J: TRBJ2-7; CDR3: CASSLGQGSTYEQYF; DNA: TGTGCCAGCAGCCTCGGACAGGGTAGCACCTACGAGCAGTACTTC
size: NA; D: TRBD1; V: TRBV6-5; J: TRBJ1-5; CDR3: CASSPDRVSQPQHF; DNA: TGTGCCAGCAGCCCAGACAGGGTGAGCCAGCCCCAGCATTTT
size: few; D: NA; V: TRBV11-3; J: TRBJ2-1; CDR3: CASSLDLPSNEQFF; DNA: TGTGCCAGCAGCTTAGACCTCCCTAGCAATGAGCAGTTCTTC